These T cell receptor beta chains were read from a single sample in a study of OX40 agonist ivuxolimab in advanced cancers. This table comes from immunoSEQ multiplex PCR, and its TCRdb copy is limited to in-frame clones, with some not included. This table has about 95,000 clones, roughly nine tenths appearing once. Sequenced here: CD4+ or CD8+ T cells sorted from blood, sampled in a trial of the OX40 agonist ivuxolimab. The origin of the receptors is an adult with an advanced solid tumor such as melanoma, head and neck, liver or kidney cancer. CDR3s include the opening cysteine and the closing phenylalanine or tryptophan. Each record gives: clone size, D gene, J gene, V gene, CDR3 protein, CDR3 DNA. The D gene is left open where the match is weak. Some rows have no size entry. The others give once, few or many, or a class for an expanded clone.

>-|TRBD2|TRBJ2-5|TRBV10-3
CAISDPPGLAGGLEETQYF
TGTGCCATCAGTGACCCTCCGGGACTAGCGGGAGGGCTTGAAGAGACCCAGTACTTC
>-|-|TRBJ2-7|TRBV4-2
CASSHVGTSYEQYF
TGTGCCAGCAGCCATGTAGGGACGTCCTACGAGCAGTACTTC
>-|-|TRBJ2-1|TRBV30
CAWRLAGGNEQFF
TGTGCCTGGAGACTAGCCGGGGGCAATGAGCAGTTCTTC
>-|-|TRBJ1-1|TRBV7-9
CASSLDSEISF
TGTGCCAGCAGCTTAGACAGTGAGATCTCATTT
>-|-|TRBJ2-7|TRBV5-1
CASSLGPGDEQYF
TGCGCCAGCAGCTTGGGACCCGGGGACGAGCAGTACTTC
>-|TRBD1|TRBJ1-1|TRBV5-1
CASSSWTGTFEGSFF
TGCGCCAGCAGCTCTTGGACAGGGACTTTCGAGGGCTCTTTCTTT
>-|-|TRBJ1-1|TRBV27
CASSPRQGRGANTEAFF
TGTGCCAGCAGTCCCAGGCAGGGTCGAGGGGCGAACACTGAAGCTTTCTTT
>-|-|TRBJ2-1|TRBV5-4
CASSDGTLHNEQFF
TGTGCCAGCAGTGATGGGACTCTCCACAATGAGCAGTTCTTC
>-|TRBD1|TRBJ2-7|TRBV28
CASSLGTAFVRYF
TGTGCCAGCAGCTTGGGGACAGCCTTTGTGCGGTACTTC
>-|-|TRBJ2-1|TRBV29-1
CSGGGASYNEQFF
TGCAGCGGAGGGGGGGCCTCCTACAATGAGCAGTTCTTC
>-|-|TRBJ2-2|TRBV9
CASSPSPLDGELFF
TGTGCCAGCAGCCCAAGCCCCTTGGACGGGGAGCTGTTTTTT
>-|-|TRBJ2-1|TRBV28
CASGTPSPSTYNEQFF
TGTGCCAGCGGTACGCCTAGCCCGTCCACCTACAATGAGCAGTTCTTC
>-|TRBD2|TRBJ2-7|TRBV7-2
CASSLVAGVRVSSYEQYF
TGTGCCAGCAGCTTAGTGGCGGGAGTCCGTGTCAGCTCCTACGAGCAGTACTTC
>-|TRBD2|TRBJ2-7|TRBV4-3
CASSQEVLAGAYEQYF
TGCGCCAGCAGCCAAGAAGTGCTAGCGGGGGCCTACGAGCAGTACTTC
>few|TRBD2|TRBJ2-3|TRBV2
CASSGGVSGSGATDTQYF
TGTGCCAGCAGTGGAGGGGTTAGCGGGAGTGGGGCCACAGATACGCAGTATTTT
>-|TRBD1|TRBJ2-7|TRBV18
CASSPPRDRVEQYF
TGTGCCAGCTCACCACCGAGGGACAGGGTCGAGCAGTACTTC
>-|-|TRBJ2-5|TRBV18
CASSPGMGLAAPGAQYF
TGTGCCAGCTCACCAGGAATGGGGCTAGCGGCCCCAGGGGCCCAGTACTTC
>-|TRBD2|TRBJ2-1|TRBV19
CASCSSGTLSYNEQFF
TGTGCCAGTTGCTCCAGCGGGACCCTCTCCTACAATGAGCAGTTCTTC
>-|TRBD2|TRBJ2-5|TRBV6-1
CASSEAPVGSGRETQYF
TGTGCCAGCAGTGAAGCGCCGGTTGGTAGCGGGAGAGAGACCCAGTACTTC
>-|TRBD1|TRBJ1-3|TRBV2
CASSRQGDLSGNTIYF
TGTGCCAGCAGTCGACAGGGAGACCTCTCTGGAAACACCATATATTTT
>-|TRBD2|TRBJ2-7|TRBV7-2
CASSFVAGGLAYEQYF
TGTGCCAGCAGCTTTGTAGCGGGAGGGCTCGCCTACGAGCAGTACTTC
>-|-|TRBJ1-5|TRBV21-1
CASSPPGRDFNQPQHF
TGTGCCAGCAGCCCCCCTGGGAGGGACTTCAATCAGCCCCAGCATTTT
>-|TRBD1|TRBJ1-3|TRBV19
CASSITGGAPGNTIYF
TGTGCCAGTAGTATTACAGGGGGCGCACCGGGAAACACCATATATTTT
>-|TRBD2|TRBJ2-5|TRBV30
CAWSVGGSSRETQYF
TGTGCCTGGAGTGTGGGCGGGAGTAGTCGAGAGACCCAGTACTTC
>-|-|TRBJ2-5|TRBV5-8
CASSPGTQETQYF
TGTGCCAGCAGCCCGGGGACCCAAGAGACCCAGTACTTC
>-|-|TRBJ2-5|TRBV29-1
CSVYWVGRQETQYF
TGCAGCGTTTATTGGGTGGGGCGGCAAGAGACCCAGTACTTC
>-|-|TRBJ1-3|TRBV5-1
CASSYSAQGSGNTIYF
TGCGCCAGCAGCTATTCCGCTCAGGGTTCCGGAAACACCATATATTTT
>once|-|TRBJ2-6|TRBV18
CASSTTTGAGANVLTF
TGTGCCAGTTCCACGACAACGGGAGCTGGGGCCAACGTCCTGACTTTC
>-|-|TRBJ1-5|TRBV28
CASCGGGLYNQPQHF
TGTGCCAGCTGCGGCGGGGGACTCTACAATCAGCCCCAGCATTTT
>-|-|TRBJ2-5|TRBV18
CASSPPVETQYF
TGTGCCAGCTCACCACCTGTAGAGACCCAGTACTTC
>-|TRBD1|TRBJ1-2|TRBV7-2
CASSFDRASAGYTF
TGTGCCAGCAGCTTTGACAGGGCTTCGGCTGGCTACACCTTC
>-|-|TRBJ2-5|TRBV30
CAWSGGGETQYF
TGTGCCTGGAGTGGGGGTGGAGAGACCCAGTACTTC
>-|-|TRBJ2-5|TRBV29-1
CSVDGTVRETQYF
TGCAGCGTTGACGGGACCGTACGTGAGACCCAGTACTTC
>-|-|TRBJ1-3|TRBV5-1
CASRNGADSGNTIYF
TGCGCCAGCAGAAACGGGGCGGACTCTGGAAACACCATATATTTT
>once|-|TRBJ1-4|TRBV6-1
CASAGVSNEKLFF
TGTGCCAGCGCTGGGGTATCTAATGAAAAACTGTTTTTT
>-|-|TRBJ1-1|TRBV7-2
CASSPAWRGGNTEAFF
TGTGCCAGCAGCCCCGCGTGGCGGGGAGGAAACACTGAAGCTTTCTTT
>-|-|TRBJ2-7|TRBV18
CASSPHPVYEQYF
TGTGCCAGCTCACCACATCCCGTCTACGAGCAGTACTTC
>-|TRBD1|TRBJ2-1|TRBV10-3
CAISEGTANEQFF
TGTGCCATCAGTGAGGGGACAGCCAATGAGCAGTTCTTC
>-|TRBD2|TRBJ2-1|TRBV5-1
CASSPGTSIVNEQFF
TGCGCCAGCAGCCCCGGGACTAGCATTGTCAATGAGCAGTTCTTC
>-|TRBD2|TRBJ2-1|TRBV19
CASSIGLAGHNEQFF
TGTGCCAGTAGTATAGGACTAGCGGGGCACAATGAGCAGTTCTTC
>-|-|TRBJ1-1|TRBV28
CASSFYRVSEAFF
TGTGCCAGCAGTTTTTACAGGGTCTCTGAAGCTTTCTTT
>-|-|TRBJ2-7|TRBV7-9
CASSFTGGGTYEQYF
TGTGCCAGCAGCTTTACAGGGGGAGGGACCTACGAGCAGTACTTC
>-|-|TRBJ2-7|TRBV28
CASSLGTYEQYF
TGTGCCAGCAGTTTGGGAACCTACGAGCAGTACTTC
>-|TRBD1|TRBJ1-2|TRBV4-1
CASSQGLRGQNYGYTF
TGCGCCAGCAGCCAAGGCCTCCGGGGACAGAACTATGGCTACACCTTC
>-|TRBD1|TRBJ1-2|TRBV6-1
CASSELAGGIQTPLGTF
TGTGCCAGCAGTGAGTTAGCAGGGGGCATCCAAACACCCTTAGGCACCTTC
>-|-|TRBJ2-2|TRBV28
CASRLGADNTGELFF
TGTGCCAGCCGTTTGGGGGCCGATAACACCGGGGAGCTGTTTTTT
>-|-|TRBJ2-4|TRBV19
CASRKEGADIQYF
TGTGCCAGTAGAAAGGAAGGTGCGGACATTCAGTACTTC
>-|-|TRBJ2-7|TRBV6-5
CASSYRADYEQYF
TGTGCCAGCAGTTACCGGGCGGACTACGAGCAGTACTTC
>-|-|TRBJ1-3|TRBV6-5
CASSYESIGTGNTIYF
TGTGCCAGCAGTTACGAGAGTATCGGGACTGGAAACACCATATATTTT
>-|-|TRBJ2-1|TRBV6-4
CASSVGRRGDEQFF
TGTGCCAGCAGTGTAGGGCGGAGGGGGGATGAGCAGTTCTTC
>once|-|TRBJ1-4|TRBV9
CASSVSTGHNEKLFF
TGTGCCAGCAGCGTTAGCACTGGGCATAATGAAAAACTGTTTTTT
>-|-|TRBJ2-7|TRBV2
CASSELDYEQYF
TGTGCCAGCAGTGAGCTGGACTACGAGCAGTACTTC
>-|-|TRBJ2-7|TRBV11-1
CASSLGGGNYEQYF
TGTGCCAGCAGCTTAGGGGGAGGAAACTACGAGCAGTACTTC
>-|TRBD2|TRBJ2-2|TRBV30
CAWSSSGNGGELFF
TGTGCCTGGAGTTCTAGCGGGAACGGCGGGGAGCTGTTTTTT
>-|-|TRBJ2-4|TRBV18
CASSPPGLVKNIQYF
TGTGCCAGCTCACCACCTGGACTGGTCAAAAACATTCAGTACTTC